Following are 27 T cell receptor beta chains from one sample sequenced in a study of blood T cell repertoires in COVID-19 (dated by TCRdb to about 2020). Library creation used the immunoSEQ multiplex PCR assay. This immuneACCESS table, as held by TCRdb, lists in-frame sequences with V and J called but not all clones. Of the missing ones, under half trace to an unresolved V gene in checked studies; the others have no known cause. Present in this sample are hundreds of thousands of clones, roughly 89% of which were seen just once. Under 7% of the sample rests with the top ten. Input material: PBMCs or T cells enriched from blood (not recorded which). The receptors stem from a woman aged 40 to 50 who had recovered from COVID-19.

This clone was seen once. V gene TRBV7-2 combines with J gene TRBJ1-1; unclear D gene. There are 14 residues in the CDR3. Trimming removed 6 bases at V and 5 bases at J, with 16 bases between. Germline-derived CDR1 and CDR2 are SGHTA and FQGNSA. The CDR3 region is CASSSGSPGTEAFF. CDR3 nucleotide sequence: TGTGCCAGCAGTTCTGGATCGCCGGGAACTGAAGCTTTCTTT.

The gene calls are TRBV28 and TRBJ1-2; 7 nucleotides agree with TRBD1. Germline assignment: CDR1 MDHEN and CDR2 SYDVKM. The CDR3 extends over 15 amino acids. With 8 bases clipped from V and 6 bases from J, the junction kept 15 bases outside the gene matches. This CDR3 reads CASCRSTGFVNGYTF. In DNA form, the CDR3 reads TGTGCCAGCTGTAGGTCGACAGGGTTCGTCAATGGCTACACCTTC.

In its sample, this clone was seen once. The chain carries TRBV6-5 and TRBJ2-1; 9 nucleotides align to TRBD1. CDR1 and CDR2 from the germline V gene are MNHEY and SVGAGI. The CDR3 spans 14 residues. The ends lost 6 bases at V and 8 bases at J; junction bases unmatched: 8. The CDR3 DNA reads as TGTGCCAGCAGGACGACAGGGGGAGGCGATGAGCAGTTCTTC. Protein: CASRTTGGGDEQFF.

J is TRBJ2-7 and V is TRBV27; the match to TRBD1 covers 7 bases. V shed 8 bases and J 0 bases; nucleotides not matched to a gene: 7. Germline V gene data show CDR1 as MNHEY and CDR2 as SMNVEV (reference sequence). The CDR3 extends over 14 amino acids. The CDR3 sequence: CASGPGQSSYEQYF. The CDR3 region has the DNA TGTGCCAGCGGACCGGGACAGAGCTCCTACGAGCAGTACTTC.

This clone occurred once. This chain links TRBV4-2 with TRBJ2-3; no clear D gene. V gave up 0 bases and J gave up 0 bases, with 10 bases separating them. The CDR3 is 16 residues long. The germline gives CDR1 LGHNA, CDR2 YNFKEQ. CDR3 protein: CASSQDFFSSTDTQYF. In nucleotides, the CDR3 is TGTGCCAGCAGCCAAGACTTCTTTTCTAGCACAGATACGCAGTATTTT.

The rearrangement uses TRBV7-2 and TRBJ2-7; 9 bases agree with TRBD2. V shed 1 base and J 1 base; nucleotides not matched to a gene: 5. Germline lookup yields CDR1 SGHTA and CDR2 FQGNSA. The CDR3 totals 16 residues. The CDR3 protein is CASSLGASGASYEQYF. The CDR3 DNA reads TGTGCCAGCAGCTTAGGTGCTAGCGGGGCATCCTACGAGCAGTACTTC.

J is TRBJ1-5 and V is TRBV7-2; no clear D. CDR3 length: 14 amino acids. Trimming removed 5 bases from V and 4 bases from J, with 12 bases in between. The germline gives CDR1 SGHTA, CDR2 FQGNSA. The CDR3 here is CASSLAPANQPQHF. CDR3 bases: TGTGCCAGCAGCCTCGCCCCTGCGAATCAGCCCCAGCATTTT.

The V and J genes are TRBV28 and TRBJ1-1; weak D call: TRBD1 (6 bases). Trimming cost V 7 bases and J 3 bases, with 18 bases left between them. The CDR3 covers 15 residues. CDR1 is MDHEN, CDR2 SYDVKM, per germline. Here the CDR3 DNA reads TGTGCCAGCACCGGGGGGGGGCTGAAGGACACTGAAGCTTTCTTT. It specifies CASTGGGLKDTEAFF.

In nucleotides, the CDR3 is TGTGCCAGCATGAAGGACAGCGCCTACGAGCAGTACTTC. Encoded protein: CASMKDSAYEQYF. This chain uses TRBV25-1 with TRBJ2-7, with a weak D call TRBD1 (6 bases). This CDR3 is built from 13 residues. Trimming pared 7 bases from V and 2 bases from J, leaving 12 bases between. Germline values: CDR1 MGHDK, CDR2 SYGVNS.

The rearrangement joins TRBV6-5 to TRBJ1-2, with TRBD1 as a possible D gene (6 bases). Trimming took off 2 bases at V and 3 bases at J, with 13 bases between the two ends. This CDR3 has 15 residues. CDR1 and CDR2 from the germline V gene are MNHEY and SVGAGI. The CDR3 sequence is CASSYTRTGHYGYTF. CDR3 nucleotides: TGTGCCAGCAGTTACACCCGTACAGGGCACTATGGCTACACCTTC.

The V call is TRBV9, the J call TRBJ2-1; 7 bases are shared with TRBD1. This CDR3 contains 15 residues. Germline-derived CDR1 and CDR2 are SGDLS and YYNGEE. Unmatched junction bases numbered 4, after V lost 4 bases and J lost 0 bases. The CDR3 sequence: CASSSTGSSYNEQFF. The CDR3 DNA reads TGTGCCAGCAGCTCGACAGGGAGCTCCTACAATGAGCAGTTCTTC.

The chain carries TRBV24-1 and TRBJ2-3, with TRBD2 identical over 12 bases. This CDR3 spans 15 amino acids. J lost 5 bases, V lost 4 bases, and 3 bases had no gene match. Per germline, CDR1 KGHDR and CDR2 SFDVKD. The CDR3 protein is CATSESTSGRDTQYF. The DNA of the CDR3 is TGTGCCACCAGTGAGTCGACTAGCGGGAGAGATACGCAGTATTTT.

The rearrangement joins TRBV3-1 (or the pseudogene TRBV3-2) to TRBJ2-3; 14 nucleotides match TRBD2. Germline assignment: CDR1 LGHDT and CDR2 YNNKEL (reference sequence). This CDR3 spans 18 amino acids. V was pared by 4 bases and J by 1 base, with 7 bases of the junction left unmatched. CDR3 loop: CASSPRLAGGPGTDTQYF. CDR3 DNA sequence: TGTGCCAGCAGCCCCCGACTAGCGGGAGGGCCGGGCACAGATACGCAGTATTTT.

This sequence joins TRBV7-2 and TRBJ2-3, with TRBD2 matching over 10 bases. Per germline, CDR1 SGHTA and CDR2 FQGNSA. The CDR3 contains 13 residues. V lost 8 bases to trimming and J lost 1 base; unmatched junction nucleotides: 0. CDR3 sequence reads: CASGTSGTDTQYF. The CDR3 DNA is TGTGCCAGCGGGACTAGCGGCACAGATACGCAGTATTTT. Looking up the rest from reference TRBV7-2 and TRBJ2-3 gives the full variable domain: GAGVSQSPSNKVTEKGKDVELRCDPISGHTALYWYRQSLGQGLEFLIYFQGNSAPDKSGLPSDRFSAERTGGSVSTLTIQRTQQEDSAVYLCASGTSGTDTQYFGPGTRLTVL.

The chain combines TRBV27 with TRBJ2-3; TRBD2 matches at 10 bases. J was trimmed by 2 bases and V by 5 bases; bases with no gene match: 4. Germline assignment: CDR1 MNHEY and CDR2 SMNVEV (reference sequence). The CDR3 totals 15 residues. The CDR3 DNA follows: TGTGCCAGCAGTGGTAGCGGGGGGTTCACAGATACGCAGTATTTT. This gives the protein CASSGSGGFTDTQYF.

The rearrangement joins TRBV30 to TRBJ1-6; D is ambiguous. V was pared by 2 bases and J by 9 bases, with 11 bases between. The germline gives CDR1 GTSNPN, CDR2 SVGIG (reference sequence). The CDR3 has 13 amino acids. The CDR3 region is CAWSSFLVSPLHF. CDR3 sequence (DNA): TGTGCCTGGAGTTCGTTTCTAGTTTCACCCCTCCACTTT.

This rearrangement joins TRBV7-8 to TRBJ2-7, with 7 bases fitting TRBD1. Germline lookup yields CDR1 SGHVS and CDR2 FQNEAQ. V lost 8 bases to trimming and J lost 6 bases; unmatched junction nucleotides: 16. This CDR3 is built from 15 residues. The CDR3 nucleotides are TGTGCCAGCTATCTCACTCCAGGGGGTCTAGCCGAGCAGTACTTC. Amino acid sequence: CASYLTPGGLAEQYF.

The rearrangement links TRBV11-1 to TRBJ2-1; TRBD2 is a possible D gene (7 bases). The CDR3 extends over 16 amino acids. Germline V gene sequence: CDR1 SGHAT, CDR2 FQDESV (reference sequence). The germline V and J ends were trimmed by 4 bases and 7 bases, with 20 bases remaining between them. Here the CDR3 reads CASSYRDRGGKNEQFF. CDR3 bases: TGTGCCAGCAGCTACAGGGACCGCGGGGGTAAGAATGAGCAGTTCTTC. Based on the CDR3 plus reference TRBV11-1 and TRBJ2-1, the full variable domain is EAEVAQSPRYKITEKSQAVAFWCDPISGHATLYWYRQILGQGPELLVQFQDESVVDDSQLPKDRFSAERLKGVDSTLKIQPAELGDSAMYLCASSYRDRGGKNEQFFGPGTRLTVL.

This sequence joins TRBV11-2 and TRBJ1-4; TRBD1 matches at 7 bases. V lost 4 bases and J lost 0; bases outside the gene matches: 2. This CDR3 contains 15 residues. Per germline, CDR1 SGHAT and CDR2 FQNNGV. The CDR3 DNA sequence: TGTGCCAGCAGCTCAGGGGGAACAACTAATGAAAAACTGTTTTTT. Protein product: CASSSGGTTNEKLFF.

This chain joins TRBV3-1 (or the pseudogene TRBV3-2) and TRBJ2-3; 9 nucleotides match TRBD2. CDR3 length: 16 amino acids. The germline CDR1 and CDR2 sequences are LGHDT and YNNKEL (reference sequence). V was clipped by 7 bases and J by 3 bases; unmatched bases: 11. The CDR3 DNA reads TGTGCCAGCACTGCGGGAGGGCCTTTTGGGACAGATACGCAGTATTTT. Its protein product is CASTAGGPFGTDTQYF.

The chain links TRBV10-3 to TRBJ2-3; D not resolved. Trimming stripped 2 bases from V and 6 bases from J, with 9 bases between. This CDR3 contains 13 residues. CDR1 and CDR2 (germline): ENHRY, SYGVKD. The CDR3 DNA follows: TGTGCCATCAGTGAGATGAGCGTTGATACGCAGTATTTT. Its protein is CAISEMSVDTQYF.

This chain joins TRBV7-9 and TRBJ2-1; the D is unclear. This CDR3 has 15 amino acids. Germline V CDR1 and CDR2: SEHNR, FQNEAQ (reference sequence). V shed 3 bases and J shed 6 bases, with 15 bases lying between them. The CDR3 DNA is TGTGCCAGCAGCTTTGAGCTCCCGTCGGGCAATGAGCAGTTCTTC. Amino acids: CASSFELPSGNEQFF.

The rearrangement joins TRBV19 to TRBJ2-3; a possible D gene is TRBD2 (5 bases). CDR3 length equals 16 residues. Germline CDR1 is LNHDA and CDR2 is SQIVND (reference sequence). V was cut by 0 bases and J by 6 bases, with 16 bases left in between. For the CDR3, the DNA is TGTGCCAGTAGTATAGATCTAGCAGGTGCCGGGGATACGCAGTATTTT. This codes for CASSIDLAGAGDTQYF.

This clone was seen a handful of times. The V call is TRBV28, the J call TRBJ1-2; maybe TRBD1 (6 bases). This CDR3 region has 14 residues. V dropped 3 bases and J dropped 2 bases, with 10 bases sitting between them. The germline V gene encodes CDR1 MDHEN and CDR2 SYDVKM. Here the CDR3 DNA reads TGTGCCAGCAGTTTGGGGGGGCGGAACTATGGCTACACCTTC. Residues: CASSLGGRNYGYTF.

This clone was detected a few times. The J gene is TRBJ1-1, the V gene TRBV28; 10 bases map to TRBD1. J gave up 3 bases and V 5 bases, and 6 bases lay outside the gene matches. Germline CDR1 is MDHEN and CDR2 is SYDVKM. CDR3 length: 15 residues. CDR3 in DNA: TGTGCCAGCAGTCCCCGGGGACAGGGGTACACTGAAGCTTTCTTT. Protein sequence: CASSPRGQGYTEAFF.

The J gene is TRBJ1-5, the V gene TRBV19; TRBD1 agrees at 9 bases. The CDR3 is 14 residues long. Germline-derived CDR1 and CDR2 are LNHDA and SQIVND (reference sequence). Unmatched junction bases numbered 9, after V lost 8 bases and J lost 7 bases. The DNA for the CDR3 is TGTGCCAGTGGCCGGGACAGGGTCCGGCAGCCCCAGCATTTT. Protein product: CASGRDRVRQPQHF.

This clone was detected only once. The rearrangement joins TRBV5-4 to TRBJ2-2; 9 bases align to TRBD2. Germline CDR1 is SGHNT and CDR2 is YYREEE (reference sequence). Unmatched junction bases numbered 13, after V lost 4 bases and J lost 3 bases. The CDR3 runs 18 residues. CDR3 residues: CASSPPGGGGRDTGELFF. The DNA for the CDR3 is TGTGCCAGCAGCCCCCCTGGGGGTGGCGGGAGGGACACCGGGGAGCTGTTTTTT.